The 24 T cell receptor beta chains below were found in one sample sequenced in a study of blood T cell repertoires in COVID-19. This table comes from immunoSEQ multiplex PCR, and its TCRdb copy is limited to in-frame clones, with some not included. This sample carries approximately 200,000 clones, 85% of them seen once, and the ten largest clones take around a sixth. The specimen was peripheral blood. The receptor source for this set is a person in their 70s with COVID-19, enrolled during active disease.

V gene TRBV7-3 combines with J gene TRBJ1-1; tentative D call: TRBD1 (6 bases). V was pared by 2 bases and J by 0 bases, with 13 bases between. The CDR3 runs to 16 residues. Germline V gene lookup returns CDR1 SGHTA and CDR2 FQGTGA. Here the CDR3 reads CASSLDDGQLNTEAFF. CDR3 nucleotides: TGTGCCAGCAGCTTAGATGACGGACAGCTGAACACTGAAGCTTTCTTT.

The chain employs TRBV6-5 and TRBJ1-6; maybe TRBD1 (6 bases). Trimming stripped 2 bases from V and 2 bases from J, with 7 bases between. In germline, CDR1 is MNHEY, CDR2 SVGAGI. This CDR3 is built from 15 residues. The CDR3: CASSYGGAYNSPLHF. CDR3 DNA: TGTGCCAGCAGTTACGGGGGCGCCTATAATTCACCCCTCCACTTT.

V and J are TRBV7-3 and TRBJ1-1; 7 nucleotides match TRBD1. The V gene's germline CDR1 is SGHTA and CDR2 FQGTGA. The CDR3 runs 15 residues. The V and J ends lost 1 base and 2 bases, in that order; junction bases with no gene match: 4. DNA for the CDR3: TGTGCCAGCAGCTTAATGGCAGGGGGAAACACTGAAGCTTTCTTT. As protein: CASSLMAGGNTEAFF.

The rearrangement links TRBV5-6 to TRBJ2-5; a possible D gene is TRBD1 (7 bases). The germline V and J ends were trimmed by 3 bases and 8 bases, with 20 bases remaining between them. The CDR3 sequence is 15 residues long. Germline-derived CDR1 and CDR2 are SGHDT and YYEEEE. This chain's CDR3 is CASSSTSTGRRTQYF. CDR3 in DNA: TGTGCCAGCAGCTCCACGTCGACAGGGAGGAGAACCCAGTACTTC.

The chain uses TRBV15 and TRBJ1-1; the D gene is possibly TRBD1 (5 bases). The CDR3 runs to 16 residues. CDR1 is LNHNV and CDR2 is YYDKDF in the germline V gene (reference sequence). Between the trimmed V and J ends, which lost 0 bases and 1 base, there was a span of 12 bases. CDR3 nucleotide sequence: TGTGCCACCAGCAGAGATATCGGGGGGTGGAACACTGAAGCTTTCTTT. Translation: CATSRDIGGWNTEAFF.

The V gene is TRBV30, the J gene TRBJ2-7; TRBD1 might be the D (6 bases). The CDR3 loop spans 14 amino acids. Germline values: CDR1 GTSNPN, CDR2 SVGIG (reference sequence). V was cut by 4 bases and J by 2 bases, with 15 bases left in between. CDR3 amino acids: CAWTPGHIPYEQYF. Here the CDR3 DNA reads TGTGCCTGGACCCCGGGACACATACCCTACGAGCAGTACTTC.

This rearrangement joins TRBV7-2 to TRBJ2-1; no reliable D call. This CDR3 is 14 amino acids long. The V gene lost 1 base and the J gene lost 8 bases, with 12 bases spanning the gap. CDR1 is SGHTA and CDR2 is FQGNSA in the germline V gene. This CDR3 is CASSLGPRSYEQFF. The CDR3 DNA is TGTGCCAGCAGCTTAGGACCCCGGAGCTATGAGCAGTTCTTC.

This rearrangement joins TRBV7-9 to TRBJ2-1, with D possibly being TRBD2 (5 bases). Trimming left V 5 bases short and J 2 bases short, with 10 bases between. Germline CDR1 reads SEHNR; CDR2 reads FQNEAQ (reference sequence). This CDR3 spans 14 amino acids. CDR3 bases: TGTGCCAGCAGCGGGGAGAGCACCTACAATGAGCAGTTCTTC. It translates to CASSGESTYNEQFF.

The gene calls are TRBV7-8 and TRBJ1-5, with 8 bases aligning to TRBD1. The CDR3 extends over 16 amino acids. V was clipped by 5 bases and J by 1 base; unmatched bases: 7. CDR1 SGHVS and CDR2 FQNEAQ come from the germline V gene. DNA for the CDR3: TGTGCCAGCAGCACAACAGGGGGAGGAAGCAATCAGCCCCAGCATTTT. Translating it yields CASSTTGGGSNQPQHF.

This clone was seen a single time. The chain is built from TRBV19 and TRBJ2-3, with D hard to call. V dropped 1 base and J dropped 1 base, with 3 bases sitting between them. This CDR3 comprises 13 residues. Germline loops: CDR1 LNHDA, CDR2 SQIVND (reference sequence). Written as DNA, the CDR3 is TGTGCCAGTAGTATAGCGGGCACAGATACGCAGTATTTT. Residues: CASSIAGTDTQYF.

DNA for the CDR3: TGTGCCACCAGTGATGAACGGCGAGGTGAAGCTTTCTTT. It specifies CATSDERRGEAFF. The chain carries TRBV24-1 and TRBJ1-1; D unclear. The germline CDR1 and CDR2 sequences are KGHDR and SFDVKD. Trimming shortened V by 3 bases and J by 7 bases, and 11 bases separated the two germline ends. The CDR3 has 13 residues.

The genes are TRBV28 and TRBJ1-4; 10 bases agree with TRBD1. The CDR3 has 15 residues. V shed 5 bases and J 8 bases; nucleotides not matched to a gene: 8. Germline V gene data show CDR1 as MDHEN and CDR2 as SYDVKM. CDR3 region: CASSPAGTGEEKLFF. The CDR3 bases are TGTGCCAGCAGTCCCGCCGGGACAGGGGAAGAAAAACTGTTTTTT.

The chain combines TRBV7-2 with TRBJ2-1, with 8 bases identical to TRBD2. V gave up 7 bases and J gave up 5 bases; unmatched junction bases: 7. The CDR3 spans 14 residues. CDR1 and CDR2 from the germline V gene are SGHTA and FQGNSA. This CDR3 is CASKREQGHNEQFF. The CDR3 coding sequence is TGTGCCAGCAAGCGGGAGCAAGGGCACAATGAGCAGTTCTTC.

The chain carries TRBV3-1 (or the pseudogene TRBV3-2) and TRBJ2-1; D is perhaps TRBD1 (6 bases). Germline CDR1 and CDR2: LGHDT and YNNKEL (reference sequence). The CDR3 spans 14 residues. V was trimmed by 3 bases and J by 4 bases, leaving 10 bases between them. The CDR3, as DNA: TGTGCCAGCAGCCAGATAGGACAGTACAATGAGCAGTTCTTC. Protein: CASSQIGQYNEQFF.

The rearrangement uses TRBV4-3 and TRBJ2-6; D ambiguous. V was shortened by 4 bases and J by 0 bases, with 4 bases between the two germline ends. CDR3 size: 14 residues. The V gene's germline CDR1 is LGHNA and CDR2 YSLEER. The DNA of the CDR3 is TGCGCCAGCAGCCTCAACTCTGGGGCCAACGTCCTGACTTTC. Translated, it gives CASSLNSGANVLTF.

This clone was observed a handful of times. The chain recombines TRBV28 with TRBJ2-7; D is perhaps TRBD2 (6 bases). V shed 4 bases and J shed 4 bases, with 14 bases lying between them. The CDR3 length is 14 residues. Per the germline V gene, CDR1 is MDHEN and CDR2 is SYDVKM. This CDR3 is CASSSGGRFYEQYF. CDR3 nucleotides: TGTGCCAGCAGTTCCGGTGGGAGGTTTTACGAGCAGTACTTC.

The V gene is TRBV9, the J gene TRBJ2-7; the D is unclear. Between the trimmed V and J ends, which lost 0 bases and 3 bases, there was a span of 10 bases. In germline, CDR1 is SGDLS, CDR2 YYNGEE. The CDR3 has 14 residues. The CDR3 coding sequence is TGTGCCAGCAGCGTAGGGGCAGTCCTCTACGAGCAGTACTTC. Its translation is CASSVGAVLYEQYF.

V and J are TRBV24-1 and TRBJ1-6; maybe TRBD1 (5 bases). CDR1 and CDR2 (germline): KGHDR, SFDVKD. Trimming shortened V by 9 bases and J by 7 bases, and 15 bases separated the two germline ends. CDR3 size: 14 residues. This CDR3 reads CATPPGLQNSPLHF. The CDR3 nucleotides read TGTGCCACCCCACCGGGACTACAAAATTCACCCCTCCACTTT.

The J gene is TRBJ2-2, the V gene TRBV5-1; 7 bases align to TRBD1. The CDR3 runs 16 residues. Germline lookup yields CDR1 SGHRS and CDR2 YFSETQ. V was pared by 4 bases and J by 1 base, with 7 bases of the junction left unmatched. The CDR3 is CASSERQGQNTGELFF. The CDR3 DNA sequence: TGCGCCAGCAGCGAGAGACAGGGACAGAACACCGGGGAGCTGTTTTTT.

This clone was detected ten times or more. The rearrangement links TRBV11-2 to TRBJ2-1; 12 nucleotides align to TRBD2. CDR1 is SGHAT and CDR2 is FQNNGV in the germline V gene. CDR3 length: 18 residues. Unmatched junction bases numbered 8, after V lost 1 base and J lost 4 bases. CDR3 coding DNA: TGTGCCAGCAGCTTAGCGGTAGGACTAGCGGGACAGTACAATGAGCAGTTCTTC. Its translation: CASSLAVGLAGQYNEQFF.

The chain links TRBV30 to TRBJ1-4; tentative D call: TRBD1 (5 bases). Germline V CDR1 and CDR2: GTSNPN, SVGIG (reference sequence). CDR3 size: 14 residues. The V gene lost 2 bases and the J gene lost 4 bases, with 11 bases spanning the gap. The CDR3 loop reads CAWSKGLGNEKLFF. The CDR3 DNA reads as TGTGCCTGGAGTAAGGGGCTTGGTAATGAAAAACTGTTTTTT.

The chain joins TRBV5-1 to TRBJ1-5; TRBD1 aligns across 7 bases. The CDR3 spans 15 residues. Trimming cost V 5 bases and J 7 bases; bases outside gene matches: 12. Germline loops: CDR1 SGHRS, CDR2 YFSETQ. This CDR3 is CASSPTTGEDQPQHF. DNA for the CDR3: TGCGCCAGCAGTCCTACCACAGGGGAGGACCAGCCCCAGCATTTT.

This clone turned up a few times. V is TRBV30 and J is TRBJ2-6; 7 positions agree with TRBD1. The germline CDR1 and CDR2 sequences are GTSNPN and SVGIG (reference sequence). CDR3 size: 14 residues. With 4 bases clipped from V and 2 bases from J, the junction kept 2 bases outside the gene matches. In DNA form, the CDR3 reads TGTGCCTGGAACGACAGGGCTGGGGCCAACGTCCTGACTTTC. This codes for CAWNDRAGANVLTF. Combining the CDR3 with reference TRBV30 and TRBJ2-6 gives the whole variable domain SQTIHQWPATLVQPVGSPLSLECTVEGTSNPNLYWYRQAAGRGLQLLFYSVGIGQISSEVPQNLSASRPQDRQFILSSKKLLLSDSGFYLCAWNDRAGANVLTFGAGSRLTVL.

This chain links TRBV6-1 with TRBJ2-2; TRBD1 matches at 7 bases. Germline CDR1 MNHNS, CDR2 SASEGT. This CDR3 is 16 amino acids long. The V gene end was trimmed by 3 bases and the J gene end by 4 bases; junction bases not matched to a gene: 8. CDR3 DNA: TGTGCCAGCAGTGACGGGACAGTGGTCCCCACCGGGGAGCTGTTTTTT. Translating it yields CASSDGTVVPTGELFF.